This TCR beta chain was identified in a study of blood T cell repertoires in COVID-19. Clones were sequenced by immunoSEQ multiplex PCR, and TCRdb holds only the in-frame ones, with some missing. The sample records about 130,000 clones, about 80% being singletons. Germline values: CDR1 SGHDT, CDR2 YYEEEE. Trimming shortened V by 4 bases and J by 0 bases, and 10 bases separated the two germline ends. CDR3 length: 14 amino acids. Material: peripheral blood. J is TRBJ1-1 and V is TRBV5-6; tentatively, D is TRBD1 (5 bases). This sequence originates from a man between 35 and 55 years old with active or convalescent COVID-19. The CDR3 coding sequence is TGTGCCAGCAGCCGACGGGGGATGAACACTGAAGCTTTCTTT. It yields the protein CASSRRGMNTEAFF.